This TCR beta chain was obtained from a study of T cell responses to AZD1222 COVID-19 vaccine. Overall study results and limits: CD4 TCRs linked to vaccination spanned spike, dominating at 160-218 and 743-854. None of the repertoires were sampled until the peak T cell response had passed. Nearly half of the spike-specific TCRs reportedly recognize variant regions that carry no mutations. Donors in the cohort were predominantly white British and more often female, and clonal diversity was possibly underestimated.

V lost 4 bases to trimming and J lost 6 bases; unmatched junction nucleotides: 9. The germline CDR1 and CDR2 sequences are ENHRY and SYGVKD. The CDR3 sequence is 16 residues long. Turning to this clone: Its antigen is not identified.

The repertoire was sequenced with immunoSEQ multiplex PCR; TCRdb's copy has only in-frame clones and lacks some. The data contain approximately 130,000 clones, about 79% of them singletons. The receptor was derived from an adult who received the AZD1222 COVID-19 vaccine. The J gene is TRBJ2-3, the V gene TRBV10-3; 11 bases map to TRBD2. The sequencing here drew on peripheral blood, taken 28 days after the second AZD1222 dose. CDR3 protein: CAISGGASGGRDTQYF. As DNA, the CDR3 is TGTGCCATCAGTGGCGGCGCTAGCGGGGGGCGGGATACGCAGTATTTT.